Reported below is one T cell receptor beta chain. Its cognate antigen is unknown. The record originates from a study of vaccination and CD4 T cells after COVID-19. Study information: Overlapping spike peptides from SARS-CoV-2, HCoV-NL63, HCoV-OC43 and HCoV-229E served to stimulate the cells.

Sample time point: late sampling 161 to 241 days after vaccination in a few convalescent patients. Treatment indicated: approximately nine-day PBMC culture with coronavirus spike peptide pools or control peptides (ViraFEST assay). Sequenced with the Oncomine TCR Beta short-read assay was DNA taken from cultured CD4+ T cells. TCRdb called the PCR reads again in MiXCR, with one record for every CDR3 protein. The profile shows tens of thousands of distinct CDR3 sequences, approximately 42% of them singletons. Sequences were derived from CD4+ T cells from blood, cultured in vitro, sampled about 7 months after SARS-CoV-2 vaccination. The clonotype originates from a human donor who had recovered from COVID-19.

CDR3 DNA sequence: TGTGCCAGCAGTGGGCACAATCAAGAGACCCAGTACTTC. Encoded protein: CASSGHNQETQYF. This chain uses TRBV6-1 with TRBJ2-5; the D is unclear. The germline V gene has CDR1 MNHNS and CDR2 SASEGT. With 4 bases removed from V and 2 bases from J, the gap between germline ends came to 8 bases. The length of the CDR3 is 13 residues.